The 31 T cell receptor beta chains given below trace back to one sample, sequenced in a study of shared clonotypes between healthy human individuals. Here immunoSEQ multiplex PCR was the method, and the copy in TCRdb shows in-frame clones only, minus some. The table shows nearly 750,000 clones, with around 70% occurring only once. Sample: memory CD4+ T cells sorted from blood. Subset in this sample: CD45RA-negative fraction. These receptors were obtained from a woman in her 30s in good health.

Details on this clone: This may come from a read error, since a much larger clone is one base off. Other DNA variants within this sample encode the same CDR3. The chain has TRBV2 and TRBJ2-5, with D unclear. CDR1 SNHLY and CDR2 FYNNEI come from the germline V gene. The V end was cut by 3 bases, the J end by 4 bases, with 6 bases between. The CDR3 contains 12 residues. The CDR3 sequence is CASSERRETQYF. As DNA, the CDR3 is TGTGCCAGCAGTGAGAGGAGAGAGACCCAGTACTTC. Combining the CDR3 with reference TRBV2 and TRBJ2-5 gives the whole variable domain EPEVTQTPSHQVTQMGQEVILRCVPISNHLYFYWYRQILGQKVEFLVSFYNNEISEKSEIFDDQFSVERPDGSNFTLKIRSTKLEDSAMYFCASSERRETQYFGPGTRLLVL.

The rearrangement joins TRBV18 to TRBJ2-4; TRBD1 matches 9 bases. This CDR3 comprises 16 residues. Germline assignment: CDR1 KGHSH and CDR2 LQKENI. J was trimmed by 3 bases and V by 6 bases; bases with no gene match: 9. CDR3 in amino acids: CASSPLGGQGKNIQYF. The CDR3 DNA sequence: TGTGCCAGCTCGCCCCTAGGGGGACAGGGCAAAAACATTCAGTACTTC.

CDR3 sequence reads: CATAGYNQPQHF. The CDR3 DNA follows: TGTGCCACCGCAGGGTATAATCAGCCCCAGCATTTT. The gene calls are TRBV28 and TRBJ1-5; D is possibly TRBD1 (5 bases). V gave up 10 bases and J gave up 4 bases, with 11 bases separating them. Germline lookup yields CDR1 MDHEN and CDR2 SYDVKM. This CDR3 contains 12 residues. Combining the CDR3 with reference TRBV28 and TRBJ1-5 gives the whole variable domain DVKVTQSSRYLVKRTGEKVFLECVQDMDHENMFWYRQDPGLGLRLIYFSYDVKMKEKGDIPEGYSVSREKKERFSLILESASTNQTSMYLCATAGYNQPQHFGDGTRLSIL.

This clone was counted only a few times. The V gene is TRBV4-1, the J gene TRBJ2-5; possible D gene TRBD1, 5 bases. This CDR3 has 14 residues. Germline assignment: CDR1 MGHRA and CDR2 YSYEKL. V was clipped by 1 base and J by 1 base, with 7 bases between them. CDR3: CASSQGGSQETQYF. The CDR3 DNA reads TGCGCCAGCAGCCAAGGGGGCAGCCAAGAGACCCAGTACTTC.

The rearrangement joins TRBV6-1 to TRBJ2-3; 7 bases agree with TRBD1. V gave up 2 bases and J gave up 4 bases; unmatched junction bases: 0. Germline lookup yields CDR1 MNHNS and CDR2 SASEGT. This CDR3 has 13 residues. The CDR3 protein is CASSEQGADTQYF. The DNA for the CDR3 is TGTGCCAGCAGTGAACAGGGGGCAGATACGCAGTATTTT.

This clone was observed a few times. CDR3 DNA: TGTGCCAGCAGCCGGAGGTTTCCGAACACCGGGGAGCTGTTTTTT. Translated: CASSRRFPNTGELFF. The rearrangement joins TRBV14 to TRBJ2-2; tentative D call: TRBD2 (5 bases). V gave up 4 bases and J gave up 0 bases, with 9 bases separating them. The germline V gene encodes CDR1 SGHDN and CDR2 FVKESK. The CDR3 extends over 15 amino acids.

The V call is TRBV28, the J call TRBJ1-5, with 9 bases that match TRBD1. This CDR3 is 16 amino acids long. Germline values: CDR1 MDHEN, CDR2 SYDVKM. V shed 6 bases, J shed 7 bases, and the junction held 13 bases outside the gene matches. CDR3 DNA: TGTGCCAGCAGCACCCCCCGGGACAGGGTAGACCAGCCCCAGCATTTT. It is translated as CASSTPRDRVDQPQHF.

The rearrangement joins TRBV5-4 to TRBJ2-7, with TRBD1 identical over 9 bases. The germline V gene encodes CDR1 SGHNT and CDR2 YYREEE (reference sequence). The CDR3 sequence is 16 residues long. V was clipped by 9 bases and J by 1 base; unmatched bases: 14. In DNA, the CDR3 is TGTGCCAACCCAATCCCGGGGACAGGGTGGTCCTACGAGCAGTACTTC. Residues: CANPIPGTGWSYEQYF.

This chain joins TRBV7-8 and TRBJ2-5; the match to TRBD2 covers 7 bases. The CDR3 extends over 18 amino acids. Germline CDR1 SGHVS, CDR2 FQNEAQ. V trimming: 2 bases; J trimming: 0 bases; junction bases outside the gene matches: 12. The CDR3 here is CASSLSQTDGGYQETQYF. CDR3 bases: TGTGCCAGCAGCTTATCTCAAACCGACGGGGGGTACCAAGAGACCCAGTACTTC.

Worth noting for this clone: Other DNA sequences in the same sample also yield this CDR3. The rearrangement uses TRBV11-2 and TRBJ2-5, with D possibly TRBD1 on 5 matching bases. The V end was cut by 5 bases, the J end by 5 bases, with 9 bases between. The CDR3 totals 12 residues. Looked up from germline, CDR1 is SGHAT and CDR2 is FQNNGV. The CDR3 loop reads CASSLGAETQYF. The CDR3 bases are TGTGCCAGCAGCCTAGGGGCGGAGACCCAGTACTTC.

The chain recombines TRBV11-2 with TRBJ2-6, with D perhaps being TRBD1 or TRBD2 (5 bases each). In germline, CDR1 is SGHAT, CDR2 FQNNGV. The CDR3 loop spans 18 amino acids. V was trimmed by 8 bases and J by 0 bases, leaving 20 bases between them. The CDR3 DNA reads TGTGCCAGCCGAGGATGGACGGGGCCAGTCTCTGGGGCCAACGTCCTGACTTTC. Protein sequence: CASRGWTGPVSGANVLTF.

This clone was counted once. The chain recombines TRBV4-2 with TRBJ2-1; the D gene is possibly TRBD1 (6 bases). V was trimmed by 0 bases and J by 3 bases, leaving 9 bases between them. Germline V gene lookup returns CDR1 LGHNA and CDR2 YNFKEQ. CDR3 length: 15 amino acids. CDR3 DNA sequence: TGTGCCAGCAGCCAAGAAACAGGGAACTACAATGAGCAGTTCTTC. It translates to CASSQETGNYNEQFF.

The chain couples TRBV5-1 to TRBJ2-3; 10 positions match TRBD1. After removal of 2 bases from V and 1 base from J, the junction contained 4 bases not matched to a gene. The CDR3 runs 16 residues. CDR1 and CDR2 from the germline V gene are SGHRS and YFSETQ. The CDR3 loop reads CASSLFGQGGTDTQYF. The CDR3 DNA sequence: TGCGCCAGCAGCTTATTCGGACAGGGGGGCACAGATACGCAGTATTTT.

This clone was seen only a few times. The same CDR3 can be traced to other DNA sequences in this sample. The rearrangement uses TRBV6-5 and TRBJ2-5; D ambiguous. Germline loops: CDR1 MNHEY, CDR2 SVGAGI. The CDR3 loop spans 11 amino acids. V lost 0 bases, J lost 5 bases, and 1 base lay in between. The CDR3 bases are TGTGCCAGCAGTTACTCCGAGACCCAGTACTTC. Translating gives CASSYSETQYF.

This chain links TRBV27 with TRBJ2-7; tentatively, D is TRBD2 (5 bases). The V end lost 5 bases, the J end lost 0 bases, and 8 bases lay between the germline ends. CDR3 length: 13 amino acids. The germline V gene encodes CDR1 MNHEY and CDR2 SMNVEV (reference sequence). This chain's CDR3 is CASSPGNSYEQYF. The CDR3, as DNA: TGTGCCAGCAGTCCCGGGAACTCCTACGAGCAGTACTTC.

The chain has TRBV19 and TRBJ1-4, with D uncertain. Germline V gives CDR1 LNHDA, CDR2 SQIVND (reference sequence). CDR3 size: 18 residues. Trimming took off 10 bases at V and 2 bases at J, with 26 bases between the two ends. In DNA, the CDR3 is TGTGCCACCATTCGCGGCGGGCCCGCGGAAGGGACTAATGAAAAACTGTTTTTT. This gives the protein CATIRGGPAEGTNEKLFF.

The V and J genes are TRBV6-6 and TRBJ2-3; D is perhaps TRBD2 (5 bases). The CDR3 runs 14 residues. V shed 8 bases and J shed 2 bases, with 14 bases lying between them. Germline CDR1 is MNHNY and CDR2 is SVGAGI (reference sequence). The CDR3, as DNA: TGTGCCAGCCTTACGTACCGGGACACAGATACGCAGTATTTT. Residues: CASLTYRDTDTQYF.

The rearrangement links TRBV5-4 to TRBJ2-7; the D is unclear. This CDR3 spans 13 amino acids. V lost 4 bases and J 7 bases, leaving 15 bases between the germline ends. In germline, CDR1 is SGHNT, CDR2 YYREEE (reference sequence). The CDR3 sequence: CASSQENFGEQYF. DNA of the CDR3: TGTGCCAGCAGCCAAGAAAACTTCGGAGAGCAGTACTTC.

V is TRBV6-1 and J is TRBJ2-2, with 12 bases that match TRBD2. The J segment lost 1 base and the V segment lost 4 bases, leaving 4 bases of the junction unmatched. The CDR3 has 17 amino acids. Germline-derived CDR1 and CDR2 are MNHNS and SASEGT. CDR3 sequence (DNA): TGTGCCAGCAGTGCTATGGGACTAGCGGGGAACACCGGGGAGCTGTTTTTT. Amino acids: CASSAMGLAGNTGELFF.

CDR3 nucleotide sequence: TGCGCCAGCAGCTTGGGCGAACCGGGCCCCCGGGGATATCCGGGCACCGGGGAGCTGTTTTTT. This gives the protein CASSLGEPGPRGYPGTGELFF. The chain recombines TRBV5-1 with TRBJ2-2; possibly TRBD2 for D (5 bases). Germline V lookup: CDR1 SGHRS, CDR2 YFSETQ. The CDR3 has 21 residues. Between the trimmed V and J ends, which lost 0 bases and 4 bases, there was a span of 28 bases.

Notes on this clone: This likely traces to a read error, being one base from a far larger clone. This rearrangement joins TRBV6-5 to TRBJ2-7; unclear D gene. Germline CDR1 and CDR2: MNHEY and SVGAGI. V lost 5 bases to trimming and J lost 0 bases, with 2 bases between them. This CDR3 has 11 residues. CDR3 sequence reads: CASSGSYEQYF. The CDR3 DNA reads TGTGCCAGCAGTGGCTCCTACGAGCAGTACTTC.

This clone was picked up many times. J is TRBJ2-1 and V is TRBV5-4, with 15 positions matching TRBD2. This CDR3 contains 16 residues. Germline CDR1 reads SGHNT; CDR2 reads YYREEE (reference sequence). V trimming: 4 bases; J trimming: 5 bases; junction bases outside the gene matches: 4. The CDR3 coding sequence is TGTGCCAGCAGCCTCGGACTAGCGGGAGGGGACAATGAGCAGTTCTTC. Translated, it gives CASSLGLAGGDNEQFF.

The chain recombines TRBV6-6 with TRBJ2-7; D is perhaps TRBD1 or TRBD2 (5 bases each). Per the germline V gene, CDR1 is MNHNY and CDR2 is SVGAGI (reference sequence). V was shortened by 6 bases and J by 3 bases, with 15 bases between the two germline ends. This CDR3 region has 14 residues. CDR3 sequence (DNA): TGTGCCAGCAGGACACACCGGGACCGCTACGAGCAGTACTTC. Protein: CASRTHRDRYEQYF.

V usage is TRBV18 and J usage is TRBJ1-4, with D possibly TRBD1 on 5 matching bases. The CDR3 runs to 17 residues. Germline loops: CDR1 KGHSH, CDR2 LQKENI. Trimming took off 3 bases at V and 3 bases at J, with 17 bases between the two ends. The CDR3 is CASSPTSGGAANEKLFF. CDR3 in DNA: TGTGCCAGCTCACCTACGTCCGGCGGGGCAGCTAATGAAAAACTGTTTTTT.

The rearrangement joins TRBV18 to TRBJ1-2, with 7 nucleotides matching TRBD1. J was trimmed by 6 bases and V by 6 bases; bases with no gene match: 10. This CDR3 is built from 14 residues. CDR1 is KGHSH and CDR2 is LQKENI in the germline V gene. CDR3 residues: CASSHRGDHDGYTF. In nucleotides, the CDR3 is TGTGCCAGCTCGCACAGGGGAGACCATGATGGCTACACCTTC.

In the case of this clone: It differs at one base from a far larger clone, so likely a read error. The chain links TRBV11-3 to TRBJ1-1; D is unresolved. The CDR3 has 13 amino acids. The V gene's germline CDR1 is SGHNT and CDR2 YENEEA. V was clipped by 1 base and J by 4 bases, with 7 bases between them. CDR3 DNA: TGTGCCAGCAGCTTAGTGGGGAGCACTGAAGCTTTCTTT. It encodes CASSLVGSTEAFF.

DNA of the CDR3: TGTGCCAGCAGTGACCCCGGGACAGGAAATGAAAAACTGTTTTTT. As protein: CASSDPGTGNEKLFF. The V gene is TRBV25-1, the J gene TRBJ1-4; 8 nucleotides match TRBD1. The J segment lost 5 bases and the V segment lost 3 bases, leaving 5 bases of the junction unmatched. Germline V lookup: CDR1 MGHDK, CDR2 SYGVNS. The CDR3 length is 15 residues. Based on the CDR3 plus reference TRBV25-1 and TRBJ1-4, the full variable domain is EADIYQTPRYLVIGTGKKITLECSQTMGHDKMYWYQQDPGMELHLIHYSYGVNSTEKGDLSSESTVSRIRTEHFPLTLESARPSHTSQYLCASSDPGTGNEKLFFGSGTQLSVL.

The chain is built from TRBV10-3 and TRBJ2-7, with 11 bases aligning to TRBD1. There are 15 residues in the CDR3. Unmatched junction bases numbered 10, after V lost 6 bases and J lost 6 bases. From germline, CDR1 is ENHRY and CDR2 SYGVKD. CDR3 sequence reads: CAIREDRGLLGEQYF. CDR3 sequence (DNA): TGTGCCATCAGGGAGGACAGGGGGCTTCTAGGCGAGCAGTACTTC.

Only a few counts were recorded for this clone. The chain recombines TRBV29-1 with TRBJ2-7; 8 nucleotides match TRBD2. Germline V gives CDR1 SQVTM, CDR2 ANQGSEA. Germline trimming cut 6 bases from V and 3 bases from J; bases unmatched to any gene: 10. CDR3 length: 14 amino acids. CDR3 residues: CSVAGTSLNYEQYF. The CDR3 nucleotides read TGCAGCGTCGCCGGGACTAGTTTGAACTACGAGCAGTACTTC.

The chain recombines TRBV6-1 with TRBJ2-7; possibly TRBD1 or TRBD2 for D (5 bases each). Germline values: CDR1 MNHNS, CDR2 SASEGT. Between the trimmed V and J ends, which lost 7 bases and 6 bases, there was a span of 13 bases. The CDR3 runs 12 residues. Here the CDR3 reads CASTARAGEQYF. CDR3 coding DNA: TGTGCCAGCACTGCCAGGGCGGGCGAGCAGTACTTC.

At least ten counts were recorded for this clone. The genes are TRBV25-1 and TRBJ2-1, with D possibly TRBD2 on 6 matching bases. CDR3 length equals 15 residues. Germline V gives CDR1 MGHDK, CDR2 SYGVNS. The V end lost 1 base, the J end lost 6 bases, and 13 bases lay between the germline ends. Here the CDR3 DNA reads TGTGCCAGCAGTGAATCCAGGGAGGCCACCAATGAGCAGTTCTTC. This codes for CASSESREATNEQFF.